This T cell receptor beta chain was identified in a study of blood T cells in healthy people across ages. Study results and caveats: Across the age range, TCR beta diversity per million T cells fell in a roughly linear way. Aged donors had fewer naive CD4+ cells and lower diversity than long-lived donors.

Total RNA was isolated from each sample in quantities of at least 6 micrograms. The length of the CDR3 is 15 residues. With 4 bases clipped from V and 15 bases from J, the junction kept 15 bases outside the gene matches. Germline V gene sequence: CDR1 SGDLS, CDR2 YYNGEE. About this clonotype: Its antigen is not known.

Through a sample-barcoded 5' primer and a J-beta primer mix, a second PCR was run for roughly 7 to 12 cycles. Each CDR3 protein is one row after TCRdb ran MiXCR on the 5' RACE reads. Of around 990,000 distinct CDR3 sequences in the sample, around two fifths are singletons; the top ten hold less than 15%. The rearrangement joins TRBV9 to TRBJ2-1, with 11 bases aligning to TRBD2. The source of this sequence is a young man in good health. Sequences were obtained from blood. The CDR3 loop is CASSPASTSGDNMFF. The CDR3 bases are TGTGCCAGCAGCCCGGCTTCGACTAGCGGGGACAATATGTTCTTC.